This T cell receptor (beta chain) was sequenced in a study of blood T cell repertoires in COVID-19. As for the study in general: Italy, Spain and the United States were the sources of the convalescent and acute COVID-19 samples. PBMCs, B-cell-depleted T cells, or T cells provided the cDNA or gDNA that made up the material.

V shed 5 bases and J shed 5 bases, with 24 bases lying between them. The CDR3 runs to 17 residues. CDR1 and CDR2 from the germline V gene are SGHVS and FNYEAQ. Libraries were prepared by immunoSEQ multiplex PCR; TCRdb keeps only in-frame clonotypes and omits some of them. Here the sample spans about 270,000 clones, around 81% being singletons. This TCR was sampled from a woman aged 45-59 years with active or convalescent COVID-19. Sequenced input: peripheral blood. V gene TRBV7-6 combines with J gene TRBJ1-2; TRBD1 is a possible D gene (5 bases). The CDR3 spells CASSPLVGGPAGYGYTF. The CDR3 DNA follows: TGTGCCAGCAGCCCCCTGGTCGGGGGACCAGCGGGGTATGGCTACACCTTC.